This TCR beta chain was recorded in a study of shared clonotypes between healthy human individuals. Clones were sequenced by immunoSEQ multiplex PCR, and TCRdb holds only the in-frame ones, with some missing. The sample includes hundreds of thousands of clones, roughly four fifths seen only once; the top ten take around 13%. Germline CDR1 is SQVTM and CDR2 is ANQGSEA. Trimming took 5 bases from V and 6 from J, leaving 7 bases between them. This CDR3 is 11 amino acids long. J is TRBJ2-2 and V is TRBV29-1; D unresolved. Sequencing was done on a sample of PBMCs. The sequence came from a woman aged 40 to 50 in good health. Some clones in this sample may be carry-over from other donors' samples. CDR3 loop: CSVHQAGELFF. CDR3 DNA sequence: TGCAGCGTTCACCAGGCCGGGGAGCTGTTTTTT.